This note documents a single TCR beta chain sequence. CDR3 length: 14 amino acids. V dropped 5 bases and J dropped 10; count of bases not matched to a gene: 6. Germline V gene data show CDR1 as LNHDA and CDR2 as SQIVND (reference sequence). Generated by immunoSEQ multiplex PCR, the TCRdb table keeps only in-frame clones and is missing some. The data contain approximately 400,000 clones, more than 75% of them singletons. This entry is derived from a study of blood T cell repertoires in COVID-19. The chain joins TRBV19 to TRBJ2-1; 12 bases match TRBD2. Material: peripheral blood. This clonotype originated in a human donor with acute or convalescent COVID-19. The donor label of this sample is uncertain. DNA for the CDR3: TGTGCCAGTAGTTGGACTAGCGGGGAGTACGAGCAGTTCTTC. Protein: CASSWTSGEYEQFF. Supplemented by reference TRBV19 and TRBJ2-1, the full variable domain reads DGGITQSPKYLFRKEGQNVTLSCEQNLNHDAMYWYRQDPGQGLRLIYYSQIVNDFQKGDIAEGYSVSREKKESFPLTVTSAQKNPTAFYLCASSWTSGEYEQFFGPGTRLTVL.